Here is one T cell receptor (beta chain) with its context. Its antigen is not identified. The data stem from a study of T cell responses to AZD1222 COVID-19 vaccine. CDR3 length: 13 residues. CDR1 SGHNT and CDR2 YYREEE come from the germline V gene (reference sequence). V dropped 2 bases and J dropped 3 bases, with 6 bases sitting between them. Sequenced by immunoSEQ multiplex PCR; TCRdb stores in-frame clones only, minus some. The repertoire holds about 170,000 clones, with 80% to 95% as singletons. Broader study findings: Researchers report vaccine-associated CD4 TCRs spanning spike, with dominance at 160-218 and 743-854. Spike-specific TCR breadth and depth both grew after two AZD1222 doses. Baseline seropositivity occurred in only a handful of AZD1222 recipients. Nearly half of spike-specific TCRs reportedly target unmutated variant regions.

This sequence was found in an adult in good health. The chain recombines TRBV5-4 with TRBJ1-5; D call uncertain. Sequences were derived from peripheral blood, sampled on day 0 of AZD1222 vaccination. As DNA, the CDR3 is TGTGCCAGCAGCTTACAGCCCAATCAGCCCCAGCATTTT. It encodes CASSLQPNQPQHF. The variable domain in full, completed from reference TRBV5-4 and TRBJ1-5, reads ETGVTQSPTHLIKTRGQQVTLRCSSQSGHNTVSWYQQALGQGPQFIFQYYREEENGRGNFPPRFSGLQFPNYSSELNVNALELDDSALYLCASSLQPNQPQHFGDGTRLSIL.